This TCR beta chain was obtained from a study of cytomegalovirus exposure and HLA in healthy donors (dated by TCRdb to the late 2010s). With respect to the entire study: An earlier analysis of several hundred of the donors reported 276 Gb of sequence data and 117 million unique TCR beta sequences obtained from 150 million to 200 million T cells. Roughly 300 gigabases of sequencing data and 80 million or so unique TCR sequences were included in an early release covering roughly 600 HLA-typed donors. Of the approximately 370 genotyped donors, 81% were placed in the genetic ancestry cluster associated with self-reported Caucasian donors. The study was designed to test whether signatures of past pathogen exposure could be identified by cataloging public T cell receptors. The T cell repertoires of around 670 subjects were profiled by immunosequencing and related to cytomegalovirus serostatus. Along with the approximately 700-subject first cohort, a separate validation cohort of over 90 different subjects was used. To predict cytomegalovirus infection status, the study combined high-throughput TCR immunosequencing, statistical association of individual TCRs with disease status, and machine learning. To study patterns of TCR occurrence, a later analysis re-analyzed previously published TCR beta repertoires from 600 to 750 donors and added high-resolution HLA genotyping. Rather than drawing on any new phenotypic data, the later analysis identified candidate immune exposures from TCR beta sequences and the way those sequences occurred across donors. In an earlier analysis of 500 to 650 of the donors, high-throughput TCR beta sequencing was used to judge whether each TCR beta V gene segment behaved as functional or pseudogenic. Donor age, sex, ethnicity and CMV serostatus were collected together with the repertoire data. Genome-wide SNP genotypes for about three fifths of the roughly 670 donors were used in a later genetic analysis, which treated that subset as a discovery cohort. Every repertoire in the discovery cohort had been generated on one and the same sequencing platform. Both class I and class II loci were covered by HLA typing, at four-digit resolution. Typing coverage differed by locus: A, B, C, DRB1 and DQB1 were typed in roughly 620-630 donors, DQA1 in approximately 520, DPA1 in over 600, and DPB1 in around 490. Because of strong linkage in the cohort, four or five DR-DQ haplotypes were treated as single units for association and clustering. Among some 400 genotyped donors of the cohort, an average of 235,054 unique TCR beta nucleotide sequences were sequenced per donor, 15% to 20% of them non-productive. Here is what the overall study found, with its caveats: In a later analysis, HLA-associated TCR beta chains showed more clonal expansion and lower generation probabilities than non-associated chains that were equally common. In a later analysis, some 18,000 TCR beta sequences were associated with specific HLA alleles at a false discovery rate of 0.05. A further reported finding was that TCR beta sequences accurately predicted the HLA-A and HLA-B alleles for most subjects in the first cohort. V-gene and J-gene trimming of TCR beta chains was associated with a missense DCLRE1C variant in a later genetic analysis, and the association was replicated in an independent cohort. Some 15 rarely observed V segments, including chromosome 9 orphons, were excluded from the earlier analysis of several hundred of the donors because counts were too low. Compared with the roughly 600-donor mean, donors in an Asian-associated ancestry cluster had fewer N-insertions in productive TCRs, according to a later genetic analysis. Most TCR sequences were observed very rarely across donors, whereas some public TCRs were present in many individuals. In an earlier analysis of roughly 560 of the donors, most TCR beta V segments were observed in productive rearrangements about 87% or about 30% of the time, broadly matching IMGT annotations. Most CMV-associated TCR beta chains appeared to be HLA-restricted in a later analysis, and the HLA associations seemed to be driven largely by CMV exposure. The classifier was reported to diagnose cytomegalovirus status with high specificity and sensitivity in both the original cohort and the validation cohort. In this cohort, only TCR beta chains were sequenced, and detectable features were limited by the absence of alpha or paired-chain data. In a later analysis, several top co-occurrence clusters were reported to appear linked to parvovirus B19, influenza, CMV and Epstein-Barr virus. Correlated functional status among segregating V segments might be attributable to linkage disequilibrium, but an unknown experimental factor could not be ruled out. The authors suggested that the approach could potentially be generalized to other disease states and immunological phenotypes. Three of the identified cytomegalovirus-associated TCR beta chains were confirmed in vitro to be specific for cytomegalovirus antigens. Roughly uniform sequencing depth across donors was assumed in presence/absence analyses, although this assumption may not hold. A later analysis found that TCR association rates varied across HLA loci, with DRB1 alleles showing the most associated TCRs and HLA-C alleles the fewest. Because some donors lacked HLA typing at each locus, the association tests relied only on the typed subset. The only immune exposure information available for the cohort was CMV serostatus. In the study, 164 TCR beta chains were listed as associated with cytomegalovirus. A cluster of highly shared sequence variants was judged likely to represent a technical artifact of the sequencing pipeline. Assigning TCR associations to individual alleles was difficult when HLA alleles, especially DR and DQ, strongly co-occurred.

This clone was observed a single time. Its recognized antigen is unknown. No quality values exist for individual bases; no much larger clone is one base distant. The cohort consisted of 650 to 700 healthy bone marrow donors. At the time of sampling, all cohort members were nominally healthy, though unrecorded immune exposures were likely present. The donor tested CMV seronegative, placing the donor among the 300 to 450 seronegative members of the cohort. A peripheral blood sample was provided by each donor, and peripheral blood mononuclear cells were used for TCR beta sequencing. Genomic DNA extraction from the blood cell samples was performed with the Qiagen DNeasy Blood Extraction Kit. Receptor amplification or capture employed the immunoSEQ multiplex PCR assay. The multiplex PCR relied on a mix of 60 forward primers for TCR Vbeta segments and 13 reverse primers for TCR Jbeta segments. Amplification of the CDR3 region of rearranged TCR beta genes was performed with a multiplex PCR assay on genomic DNA. On the Illumina HiSeq System, the amplified TCR beta libraries were sequenced as 87-base-pair reads. Per the authors' processing: A later analysis counted about 76 million unique TCR beta chains across the 666 repertoires, and some 11 million of these chains were shared by at least two donors. Raw reads were error-corrected and collapsed into unique sequences by a nearest-neighbor algorithm in which closely related sequences were merged to remove PCR and sequencing errors. To assign V, D and J gene segments, CDR3 sequences were aligned to IMGT reference sequences. For a sequence to be retained, a match of at least six nucleotides to both a V gene segment and a J gene segment was required. A rearrangement counted as productive if the CDR3 had no stop codons and remained in frame with V and J, and every other rearrangement counted as non-productive. CDR3 was defined by IMGT convention, running from the second conserved V-encoded cysteine to the conserved J-encoded phenylalanine. The earlier analysis of 450 to 750 of the donors excluded any sequence lacking an unambiguous match to a single V gene segment. In an earlier analysis of 587 of the donors, a V segment was called functional when productive rearrangements were above 56.7%, and segregating when the standard deviation between donors exceeded 5%. A statistical classification framework was built to diagnose cytomegalovirus status from the catalog of TCR beta chain sequences. In a later analysis, TCR nucleotide sequences were compared against IMGT/GENE-DB human TR gene sequences so that V and J genes could be assigned. In a later analysis, CDR3 sequences and most-parsimonious VDJ recombination scenarios were assigned using the TCRdist pipeline. In a later analysis, each TCR beta chain was defined by its CDR3 amino acid sequence together with its V-gene family, and reads without a unique V-gene family were excluded. A later analysis removed roughly 590 highly shared, low-generation-probability nucleotide sequences to deal with suspected cross-contamination and a sequencing artifact. A later analysis calculated a clonal expansion index for each public chain from normalized within-repertoire ranks of inferred template counts. In a later analysis, generation probabilities were computed with a VDJ recombination model fitted to out-of-frame rearrangements, and the resulting probabilities were checked against IGoR. A later analysis scored TCR-TCR, TCR-HLA and TCR-CMV co-occurrence with hypergeometric tests, applying a repertoire-size bias correction to TCR pairs. False discovery rates were estimated in a later analysis by permuting HLA or CMV assignments 20 times. In a later analysis, co-occurring TCRs were grouped with DBSCAN, and TCRdist sequence similarity was added when clustering was performed within HLA-allele-positive subsets. Repertoires with fewer than 30,000 or more than 120,000 public chains were left out of co-occurrence clustering, as were about 5 repertoires with anomalous nucleotide sharing. In its TCRdb copy, this immuneACCESS table keeps in-frame sequences only and misses some clones. Where compared with another copy, unresolved V genes explain less than half of these, and the others have no known cause. The V and J calls and clone size come from that table; D and trimming were worked out from the DNA. The sample contains some 96,000 clones, more than 70% of them found a single time. The ten largest clones take up less than 8.5% of the sample.

Sequencing used PBMCs. The clonotype was recovered from a female donor in good health and CMV-seronegative.

The sequence in DNA is TGTGCCAGCTCACTCCGGGGGGTGGGACAGGCTACGACTTTGAACACTGAAGCTTTCTTT. Its protein product is CASSLRGVGQATTLNTEAFF. Recombination linked TRBV18 to TRBJ1-1; 8 bases in between match TRBD1. Including cysteine and phenylalanine, the CDR3 has 20 amino acids. Solely the CDR3 DNA is kept, with 60 bases framed from the first base. Here V drops 4 bases and J drops 0 bases, and the junction holds 19 bases not matched to any gene. CDR1 KGHSH and CDR2 LQKENI are derived from the germline V gene. Joined to the reference TRBV18 and TRBJ1-1 proteins, this CDR3 gives the full variable domain: NAGVMQNPRHLVRRRGQEARLRCSPMKGHSHVYWYRQLPEEGLKFMVYLQKENIIDESGMPKERFSAEFPKEGPSILRIQQVVRGDSAAYFCASSLRGVGQATTLNTEAFFGQGTRLTVV.